A single sample gave rise to the 7 T cell receptor beta chains below, sequenced in a study of response to subunit inactivated influenza vaccine. TCRdb reprocessed the RT-PCR reads with MiXCR, giving one entry per CDR3 protein. The repertoire has about 520,000 distinct CDR3 sequences, roughly 25% of them found once; the top ten carry approximately 2%. The sample in question was CD4+ T cells sorted from PBMCs, obtained about 5 days after vaccination. These receptors were taken from a man aged 45-60 years who received an inactivated influenza vaccine.

V usage is TRBV6-5 and J usage is TRBJ1-2; no reliable D call. V shed 0 bases and J shed 4 bases, with 12 bases lying between them. CDR1 MNHEY and CDR2 SVGAGI come from the germline V gene. This CDR3 contains 15 residues. This CDR3 reads CASSYSRFFPYGYTF. The CDR3 DNA reads TGTGCCAGCAGTTACTCCCGGTTCTTCCCCTATGGCTACACCTTC.

This clonotype was observed a few times. V and J are TRBV7-2 and TRBJ2-1; D gene uncertain. The CDR3 covers 15 residues. The germline gives CDR1 SGHTA, CDR2 FQGNSA. Trimming took off 1 base at V and 6 bases at J, with 13 bases between the two ends. CDR3 sequence (DNA): TGTGCCAGCAGCTTAGAATTCAGTTCGTCCAATGAGCAGTTCTTC. It encodes CASSLEFSSSNEQFF.

The chain recombines TRBV4-2 with TRBJ2-4; unclear D gene. The CDR3 has 15 amino acids. V gave up 0 bases and J gave up 9 bases, with 15 bases separating them. The germline gives CDR1 LGHNA, CDR2 YNFKEQ. CDR3 coding DNA: TGTGCCAGCAGCCAAGAAAGAACCAGCGCTGGCATTCAGTACTTC. This codes for CASSQERTSAGIQYF.

This clonotype occurred a few times. This chain uses TRBV6-1 with TRBJ1-4, with TRBD1 matching 7 bases. J lost 4 bases, V lost 7 bases, and 6 bases had no gene match. CDR3 size: 14 residues. Germline values: CDR1 MNHNS, CDR2 SASEGT. The CDR3 loop reads CASKGTGVNEKLFF. In DNA, the CDR3 is TGTGCCAGCAAAGGAACAGGGGTTAATGAAAAACTGTTTTTT.

The V gene is TRBV20-1, the J gene TRBJ2-7; 8 bases are a match to TRBD2. Per germline, CDR1 DFQATT and CDR2 SNEGSKA (reference sequence). V lost 3 bases and J lost 2; bases outside the gene matches: 9. This CDR3 is built from 15 residues. For the CDR3, the DNA is TGCAGTGCTAGGGACAGCGGGGGCCATGCCTACGAGCAGTACTTC. Protein: CSARDSGGHAYEQYF.

The DNA for the CDR3 is TGCGCCAGCAGCCAAGTGTATCTCCCTGGGAATGAGCAGTTCTTC. It yields the protein CASSQVYLPGNEQFF. The rearrangement joins TRBV4-3 to TRBJ2-1; D not certain. This CDR3 is 15 amino acids long. Trimming took 1 base from V and 7 from J, leaving 14 bases between them. Germline V gene sequence: CDR1 LGHNA, CDR2 YSLEER.

This clonotype was counted only a few times. The rearrangement links TRBV24-1 to TRBJ2-3, with 9 positions matching TRBD1. V was pared by 3 bases and J by 5 bases, with 5 bases of the junction left unmatched. Germline-derived CDR1 and CDR2 are KGHDR and SFDVKD. The CDR3 is 15 residues long. DNA of the CDR3: TGTGCCACCAGTGATGTCCCGGGACAGGGAGATACGCAGTATTTT. Translating gives CATSDVPGQGDTQYF.